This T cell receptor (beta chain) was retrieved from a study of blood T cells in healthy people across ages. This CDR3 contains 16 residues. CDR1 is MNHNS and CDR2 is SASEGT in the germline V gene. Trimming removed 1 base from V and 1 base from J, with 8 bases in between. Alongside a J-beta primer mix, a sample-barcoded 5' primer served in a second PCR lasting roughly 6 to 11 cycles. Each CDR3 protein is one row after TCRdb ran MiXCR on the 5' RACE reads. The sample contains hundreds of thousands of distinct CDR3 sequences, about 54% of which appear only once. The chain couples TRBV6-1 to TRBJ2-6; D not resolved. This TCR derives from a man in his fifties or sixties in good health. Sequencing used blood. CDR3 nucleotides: TGTGCCAGCAGTGAAGGGTCTGGGTCTGGGGCCAACGTCCTGACTTTC. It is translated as CASSEGSGSGANVLTF.